This T cell receptor (beta chain) derives from a study of blood T cell repertoires in COVID-19. Study details: Samples came from the United States, Italy and Spain, spanning acute and convalescent COVID-19. From T cells, B-cell-depleted T cells, or PBMCs came the material, which was cDNA or gDNA.

This clone was observed once. V dropped 2 bases and J dropped 6; count of bases not matched to a gene: 5. Per germline, CDR1 SGHRS and CDR2 YFSETQ. The CDR3 has 14 amino acids. Source study methods: Reference gene primer amplification yielded estimated nucleated cell counts. Sequencing was performed with immunoSEQ multiplex PCR; in TCRdb, only in-frame clones are kept and a portion is missing. V, J and clone size are taken as reported in that table, and D and trimming were inferred from the DNA itself. The table includes over 150,000 clones, 65% to 85% detected once. J is TRBJ2-7 and V is TRBV5-1, with 10 bases matching TRBD1. This clonotype was obtained from a woman of 80 years or more with acute or convalescent COVID-19. Sequenced material: peripheral blood. CDR3 residues: CASSFSGTGVEQYF. CDR3 bases: TGCGCCAGCAGCTTTTCCGGGACAGGGGTCGAGCAGTACTTC. The full variable domain, completed using reference TRBV5-1 and TRBJ2-7, is KAGVTQTPRYLIKTRGQQVTLSCSPISGHRSVSWYQQTPGQGLQFLFEYFSETQRNKGNFPGRFSGRQFSNSRSEMNVSTLELGDSALYLCASSFSGTGVEQYFGPGTRLTVT.